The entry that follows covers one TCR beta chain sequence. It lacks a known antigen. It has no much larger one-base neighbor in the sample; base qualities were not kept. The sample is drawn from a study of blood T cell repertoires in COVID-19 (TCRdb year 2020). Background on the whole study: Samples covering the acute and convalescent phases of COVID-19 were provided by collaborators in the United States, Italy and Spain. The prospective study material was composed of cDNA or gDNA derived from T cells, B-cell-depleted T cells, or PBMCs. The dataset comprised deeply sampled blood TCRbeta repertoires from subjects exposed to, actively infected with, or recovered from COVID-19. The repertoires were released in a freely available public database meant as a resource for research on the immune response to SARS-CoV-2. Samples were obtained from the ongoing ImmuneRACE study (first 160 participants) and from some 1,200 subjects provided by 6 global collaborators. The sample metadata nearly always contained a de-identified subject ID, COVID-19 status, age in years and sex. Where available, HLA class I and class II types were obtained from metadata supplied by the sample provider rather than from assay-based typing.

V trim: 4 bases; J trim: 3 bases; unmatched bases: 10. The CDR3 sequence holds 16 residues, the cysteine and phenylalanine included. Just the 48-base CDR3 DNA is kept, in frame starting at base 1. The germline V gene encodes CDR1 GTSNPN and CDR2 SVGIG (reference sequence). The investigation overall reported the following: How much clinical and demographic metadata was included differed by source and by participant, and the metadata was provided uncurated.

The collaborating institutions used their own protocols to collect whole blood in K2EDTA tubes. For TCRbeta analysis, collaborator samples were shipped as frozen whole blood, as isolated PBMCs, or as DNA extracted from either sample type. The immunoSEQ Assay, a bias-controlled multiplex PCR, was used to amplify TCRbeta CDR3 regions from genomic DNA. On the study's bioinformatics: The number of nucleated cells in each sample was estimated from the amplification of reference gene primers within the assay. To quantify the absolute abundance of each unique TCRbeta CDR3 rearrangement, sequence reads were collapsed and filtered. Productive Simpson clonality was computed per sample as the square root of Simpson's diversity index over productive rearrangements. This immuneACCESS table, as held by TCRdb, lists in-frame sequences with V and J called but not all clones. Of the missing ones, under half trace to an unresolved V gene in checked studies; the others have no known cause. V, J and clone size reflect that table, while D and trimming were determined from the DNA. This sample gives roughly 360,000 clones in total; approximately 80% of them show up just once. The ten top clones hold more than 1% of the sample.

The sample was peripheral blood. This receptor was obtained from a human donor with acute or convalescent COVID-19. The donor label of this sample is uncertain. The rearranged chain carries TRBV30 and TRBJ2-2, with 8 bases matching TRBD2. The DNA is TGTGCCTGGAAGATTAGCGGGAAGGTGGACACCGGGGAGCTGTTTTTT. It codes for CAWKISGKVDTGELFF.